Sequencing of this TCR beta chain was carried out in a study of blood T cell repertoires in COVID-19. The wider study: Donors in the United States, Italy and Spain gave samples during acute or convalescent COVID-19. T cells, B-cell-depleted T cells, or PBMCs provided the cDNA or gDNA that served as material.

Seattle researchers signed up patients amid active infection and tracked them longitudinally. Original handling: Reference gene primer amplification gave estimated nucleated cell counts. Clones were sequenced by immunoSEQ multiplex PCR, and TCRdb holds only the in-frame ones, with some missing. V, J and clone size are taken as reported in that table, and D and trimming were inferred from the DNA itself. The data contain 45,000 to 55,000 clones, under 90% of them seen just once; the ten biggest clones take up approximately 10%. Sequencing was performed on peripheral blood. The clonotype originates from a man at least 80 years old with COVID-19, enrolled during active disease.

In DNA form, the CDR3 reads TGTGCCAGCAGCGTAAGCGATCGGAACTACGAGCAGTACTTC. Translated, it gives CASSVSDRNYEQYF. The chain links TRBV9 to TRBJ2-7; D is ambiguous. Germline CDR1 is SGDLS and CDR2 is YYNGEE. CDR3 size: 14 residues. V was pared by 1 base and J by 3 bases, with 11 bases between. Filled out from reference TRBV9 and TRBJ2-7, the complete variable domain reads DSGVTQTPKHLITATGQRVTLRCSPRSGDLSVYWYQQSLDQGLQFLIQYYNGEERAKGNILERFSAQQFPDLHSELNLSSLELGDSALYFCASSVSDRNYEQYFGPGTRLTVT.